The 21 T cell receptor beta chains presented below share a single source sample, sequenced in a study of technical replicates of blood from a handful of donors. The data were produced by immunoSEQ multiplex PCR, yet TCRdb's version contains in-frame clones alone and is incomplete. The sample has some 71,000 clones; about 96% are singletons. Sequencing used T cells isolated from PBMCs. These receptors were obtained from a human donor in good health.

V gene TRBV5-6 combines with J gene TRBJ2-1; D not resolved. V gave up 0 bases and J gave up 6 bases, with 4 bases separating them. This CDR3 spans 12 amino acids. The germline gives CDR1 SGHDT, CDR2 YYEEEE. The CDR3 coding sequence is TGTGCCAGCAGCTTGGACTTCAATGAGCAGTTCTTC. Translated: CASSLDFNEQFF. The full variable domain, in which reference TRBV5-6 and TRBJ2-1 provide the parts outside the CDR3, is DAGVTQSPTHLIKTRGQQVTLRCSPKSGHDTVSWYQQALGQGPQFIFQYYEEEERQRGNFPDRFSGHQFPNYSSELNVNALLLGDSALYLCASSLDFNEQFFGPGTRLTVL.

The rearrangement joins TRBV5-5 to TRBJ2-6; D uncertain. Germline V gives CDR1 SGHKS, CDR2 YYEKEE (reference sequence). The CDR3 has 17 amino acids. The germline V and J ends were trimmed by 0 bases and 3 bases, with 13 bases remaining between them. For the CDR3, the DNA is TGTGCCAGCAGCTTGGGACACCAAGGTTTTGGGGCCAACGTCCTGACTTTC. It encodes CASSLGHQGFGANVLTF.

The chain combines TRBV6-6 with TRBJ2-3, with a tentative D call TRBD2 (6 bases). V lost 11 bases and J 4 bases, leaving 16 bases between the germline ends. There are 13 residues in the CDR3. Germline assignment: CDR1 MNHNY and CDR2 SVGAGI (reference sequence). The CDR3 sequence: CAGGAGDADTQYF. The CDR3 DNA follows: TGTGCCGGCGGGGCGGGTGATGCAGATACGCAGTATTTT.

This sequence joins TRBV27 and TRBJ2-1; no definite D call. The germline V gene encodes CDR1 MNHEY and CDR2 SMNVEV (reference sequence). The CDR3 has 16 amino acids. Trimming cost V 5 bases and J 3 bases, with 17 bases left between them. The CDR3 protein is CASSRGVPGIYNEQFF. CDR3 bases: TGTGCCAGCAGTCGCGGTGTACCCGGAATCTACAATGAGCAGTTCTTC.

This clone was counted a single time. The chain links TRBV9 to TRBJ2-2; TRBD2 agrees at 11 bases. This CDR3 contains 16 residues. V dropped 2 bases and J dropped 4; count of bases not matched to a gene: 4. Germline V gene sequence: CDR1 SGDLS, CDR2 YYNGEE. The CDR3 is CASSVVSGGATGELFF. CDR3 coding DNA: TGTGCCAGCAGCGTCGTTAGCGGGGGGGCCACCGGGGAGCTGTTTTTT.

This rearrangement joins TRBV18 to TRBJ2-7; a weak D match, TRBD2 (6 bases). Germline V CDR1 and CDR2: KGHSH, LQKENI. The CDR3 totals 14 residues. V was shortened by 2 bases and J by 2 bases, with 10 bases between the two germline ends. The CDR3 bases are TGTGCCAGCTCACCAGCGGGAATCGCCTACGAGCAGTACTTC. As protein: CASSPAGIAYEQYF.

This clone was observed a few times. The V call is TRBV7-9, the J call TRBJ2-7; 13 bases line up with TRBD2. The V gene's germline CDR1 is SEHNR and CDR2 FQNEAQ (reference sequence). This CDR3 has 14 residues. J lost 7 bases, V lost 5 bases, and 5 bases had no gene match. The CDR3 DNA reads as TGTGCCAGCAGCGGAGGGACTAGCGGGAATGAGCAGTACTTC. Its protein product is CASSGGTSGNEQYF. Combining the CDR3 with reference TRBV7-9 and TRBJ2-7 gives the whole variable domain DTGVSQNPRHKITKRGQNVTFRCDPISEHNRLYWYRQTLGQGPEFLTYFQNEAQLEKSRLLSDRFSAERPKGSFSTLEIQRTEQGDSAMYLCASSGGTSGNEQYFGPGTRLTVT.

The V gene is TRBV7-9, the J gene TRBJ2-3; weak D call: TRBD2 (6 bases). Germline V gene sequence: CDR1 SEHNR, CDR2 FQNEAQ (reference sequence). This CDR3 has 15 amino acids. V lost 0 bases to trimming and J lost 4 bases, with 11 bases between them. CDR3: CASSLAGLQSDTQYF. As DNA, the CDR3 is TGTGCCAGCAGCTTAGCGGGACTGCAATCAGATACGCAGTATTTT.

V gene TRBV11-3 combines with J gene TRBJ2-5; 7 nucleotides agree with TRBD1. This CDR3 spans 15 amino acids. From germline, CDR1 is SGHNT and CDR2 YENEEA. V lost 4 bases to trimming and J lost 2 bases; unmatched junction nucleotides: 7. CDR3 in DNA: TGTGCCAGCAGCTGGGCCCGGACAGGTCAAGAGACCCAGTACTTC. This encodes CASSWARTGQETQYF.

The chain couples TRBV5-6 to TRBJ2-7, with 10 bases matching TRBD2. Germline trimming cut 6 bases from V and 3 bases from J; bases unmatched to any gene: 9. The germline V gene has CDR1 SGHDT and CDR2 YYEEEE. The CDR3 length is 15 residues. The CDR3 here is CASNSGLADYYEQYF. The CDR3 DNA reads as TGTGCCAGCAACTCAGGACTAGCGGATTACTACGAGCAGTACTTC.

V usage is TRBV4-1 and J usage is TRBJ2-2; D gene unclear. The germline V gene encodes CDR1 MGHRA and CDR2 YSYEKL. The CDR3 runs to 14 residues. Trimming stripped 1 base from V and 4 bases from J, with 7 bases between. In DNA form, the CDR3 reads TGCGCCAGCAGCCAAGCAGTTCCCACCGGGGAGCTGTTTTTT. Encoded protein: CASSQAVPTGELFF.

This chain links TRBV6-6 with TRBJ2-7; unclear D gene. Trimming removed 0 bases from V and 3 bases from J, with 3 bases in between. The CDR3 extends over 12 amino acids. CDR1 and CDR2 from the germline V gene are MNHNY and SVGAGI (reference sequence). This CDR3 is CASSYSLYEQYF. CDR3 nucleotides: TGTGCCAGCAGTTACTCACTCTACGAGCAGTACTTC.

The chain couples TRBV7-9 to TRBJ2-2, with 10 nucleotides matching TRBD2. Per the germline V gene, CDR1 is SEHNR and CDR2 is FQNEAQ (reference sequence). Trimming cost V 3 bases and J 6 bases; bases outside gene matches: 4. This CDR3 is built from 15 residues. The CDR3 spells CASSFSGGHPGELFF. For the CDR3, the DNA is TGTGCCAGCAGCTTTAGCGGGGGGCACCCCGGGGAGCTGTTTTTT.

This rearrangement joins TRBV11-2 to TRBJ2-5; 10 bases line up with TRBD2. This CDR3 has 17 amino acids. The ends lost 3 bases at V and 2 bases at J; junction bases unmatched: 9. Germline CDR1 is SGHAT and CDR2 is FQNNGV. The chain's CDR3 is CASSLDLGLANQETQYF. For the CDR3, the DNA is TGTGCCAGCAGCTTGGATTTGGGACTAGCGAATCAAGAGACCCAGTACTTC.

V gene TRBV6-5 combines with J gene TRBJ1-2, with 7 bases fitting TRBD1. Trimming took 10 bases from V and 2 from J; bases not matched to a gene: 10. CDR3 length: 14 residues. Germline CDR1 and CDR2: MNHEY and SVGAGI. The CDR3: CATRGGSPNYGYTF. The CDR3 nucleotides are TGTGCCACTAGAGGGGGCTCCCCCAACTATGGCTACACCTTC.

Note on this clone: The DNA is omitted, as the CDR3 cannot be located on it reliably, and the CDR3 follows TCRdb's listing. This chain uses TRBV6-5 with TRBJ2-2; the table's D call TRBD2 went unverified against the DNA. Per germline, CDR1 MNHEY and CDR2 SVGAGI. Ends included, the CDR3 has 15 residues. The chain's CDR3 is CASSSGQAGTGELFF.

The chain employs TRBV2 and TRBJ1-5, with 10 nucleotides matching TRBD1. The CDR3 runs to 15 residues. Looked up from germline, CDR1 is SNHLY and CDR2 is FYNNEI. V shed 2 bases and J 7 bases; nucleotides not matched to a gene: 5. This CDR3 reads CASSERTGGRQPQHF. CDR3 nucleotides: TGTGCCAGCAGTGAAAGGACAGGGGGTCGACAGCCCCAGCATTTT.

The rearrangement uses TRBV14 and TRBJ1-5; D is unresolved. The CDR3 extends over 12 amino acids. Germline CDR1 reads SGHDN; CDR2 reads FVKESK. Deletions cut 2 bases from V and 3 bases from J, with 2 bases between. CDR3 residues: CASSQLNQPQHF. The DNA of the CDR3 is TGTGCCAGCAGCCAACTCAATCAGCCCCAGCATTTT.

The chain links TRBV5-1 to TRBJ2-5, with 14 bases aligning to TRBD2. The length of the CDR3 is 16 residues. The germline gives CDR1 SGHRS, CDR2 YFSETQ. J lost 5 bases, V lost 0 bases, and 3 bases had no gene match. DNA of the CDR3: TGCGCCAGCAGCTTGGGGACTAGCGGGGGGCTTGAGACCCAGTACTTC. This gives the protein CASSLGTSGGLETQYF.

The CDR3 reads CASPPTGFPNTEAFF. DNA of the CDR3: TGTGCCAGCCCACCAACGGGGTTTCCTAACACTGAAGCTTTCTTT. J is TRBJ1-1 and V is TRBV28; no definite D call. Germline values: CDR1 MDHEN, CDR2 SYDVKM. V lost 8 bases and J lost 2, with 18 bases in between. This CDR3 has 15 amino acids.

This sequence joins TRBV7-8 and TRBJ2-5; 7 bases align to TRBD2. V lost 5 bases and J lost 0; bases outside the gene matches: 15. The length of the CDR3 is 18 residues. From germline, CDR1 is SGHVS and CDR2 FQNEAQ. The CDR3 loop is CASSLVESGREDQETQYF. The CDR3 region has the DNA TGTGCCAGCAGCCTCGTAGAGTCAGGACGGGAGGACCAAGAGACCCAGTACTTC.